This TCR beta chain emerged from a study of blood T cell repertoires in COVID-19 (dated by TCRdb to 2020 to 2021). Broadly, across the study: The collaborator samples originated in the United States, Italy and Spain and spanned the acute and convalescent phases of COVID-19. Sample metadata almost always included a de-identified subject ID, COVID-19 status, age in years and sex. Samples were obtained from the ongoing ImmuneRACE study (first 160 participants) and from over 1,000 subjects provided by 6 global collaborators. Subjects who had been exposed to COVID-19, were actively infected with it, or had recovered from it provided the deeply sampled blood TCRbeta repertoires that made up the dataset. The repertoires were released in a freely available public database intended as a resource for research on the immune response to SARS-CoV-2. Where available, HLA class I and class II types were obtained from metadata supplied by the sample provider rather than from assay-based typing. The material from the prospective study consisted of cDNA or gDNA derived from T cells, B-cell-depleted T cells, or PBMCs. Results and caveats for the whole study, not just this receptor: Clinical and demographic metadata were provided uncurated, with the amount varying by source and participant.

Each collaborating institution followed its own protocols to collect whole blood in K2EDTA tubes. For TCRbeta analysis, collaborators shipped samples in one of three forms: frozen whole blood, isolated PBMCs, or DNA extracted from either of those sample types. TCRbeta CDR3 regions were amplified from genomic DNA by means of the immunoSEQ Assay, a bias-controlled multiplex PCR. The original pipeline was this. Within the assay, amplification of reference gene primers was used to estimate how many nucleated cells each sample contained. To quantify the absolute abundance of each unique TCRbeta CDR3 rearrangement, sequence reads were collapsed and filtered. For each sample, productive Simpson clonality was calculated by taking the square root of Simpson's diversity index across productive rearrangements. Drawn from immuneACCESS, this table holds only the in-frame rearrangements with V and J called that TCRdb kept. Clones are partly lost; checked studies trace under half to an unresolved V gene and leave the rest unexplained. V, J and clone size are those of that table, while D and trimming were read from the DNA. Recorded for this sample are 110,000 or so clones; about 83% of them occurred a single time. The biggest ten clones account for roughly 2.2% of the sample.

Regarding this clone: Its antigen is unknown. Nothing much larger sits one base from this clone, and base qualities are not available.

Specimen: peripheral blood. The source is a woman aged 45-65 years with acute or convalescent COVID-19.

The CDR3 reads as follows: CASSQVNYYGYTF. The DNA sequence follows: TGTGCCAGCAGCCAAGTAAACTACTATGGCTACACCTTC. The V and J segments used are TRBV3-1 (or the pseudogene TRBV3-2) and TRBJ1-2, with no D gene named confidently. V is pared back by 1 base and J by 3 bases, with 6 bases lying between the germline termini. In the germline V gene (reference sequence), CDR1 corresponds to LGHDT and CDR2 to YNNKEL. Including cysteine and phenylalanine, the CDR3 has 13 amino acids. Only the CDR3 DNA is retained, 39 bases long and in frame from the first base.